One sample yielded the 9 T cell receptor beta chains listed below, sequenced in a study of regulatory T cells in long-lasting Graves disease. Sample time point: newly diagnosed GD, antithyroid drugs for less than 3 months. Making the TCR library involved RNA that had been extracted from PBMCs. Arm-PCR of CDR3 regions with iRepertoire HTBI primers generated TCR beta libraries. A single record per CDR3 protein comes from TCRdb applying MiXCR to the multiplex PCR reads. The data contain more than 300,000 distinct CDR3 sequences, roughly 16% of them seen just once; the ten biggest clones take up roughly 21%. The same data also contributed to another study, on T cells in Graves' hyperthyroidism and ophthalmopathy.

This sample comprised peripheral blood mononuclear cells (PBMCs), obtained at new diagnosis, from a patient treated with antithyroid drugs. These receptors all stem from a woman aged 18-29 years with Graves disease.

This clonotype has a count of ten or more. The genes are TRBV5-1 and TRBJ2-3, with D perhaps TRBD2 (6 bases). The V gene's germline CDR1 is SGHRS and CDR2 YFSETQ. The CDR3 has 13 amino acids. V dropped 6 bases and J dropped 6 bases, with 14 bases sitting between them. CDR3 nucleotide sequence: TGCGCCAGCACGCGGGGATTCCGGGATACGCAGTATTTT. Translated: CASTRGFRDTQYF. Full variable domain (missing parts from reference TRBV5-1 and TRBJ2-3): KAGVTQTPRYLIKTRGQQVTLSCSPISGHRSVSWYQQTPGQGLQFLFEYFSETQRNKGNFPGRFSGRQFSNSRSEMNVSTLELGDSALYLCASTRGFRDTQYFGPGTRLTVL.

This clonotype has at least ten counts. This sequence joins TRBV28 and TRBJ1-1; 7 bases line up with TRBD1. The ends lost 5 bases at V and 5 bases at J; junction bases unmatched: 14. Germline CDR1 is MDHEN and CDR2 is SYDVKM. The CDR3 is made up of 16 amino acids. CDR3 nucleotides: TGTGCCAGCAGTCCACCGACCGACAGGGTCTGGACTGAAGCTTTCTTT. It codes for CASSPPTDRVWTEAFF. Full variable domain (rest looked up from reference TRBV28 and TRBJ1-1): DVKVTQSSRYLVKRTGEKVFLECVQDMDHENMFWYRQDPGLGLRLIYFSYDVKMKEKGDIPEGYSVSREKKERFSLILESASTNQTSMYLCASSPPTDRVWTEAFFGQGTRLTVV.

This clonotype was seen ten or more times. For the CDR3, the DNA is TGTGCCAGCAGTTTGGGCTCCCCCAATGAGCAGTTCTTC. This gives the protein CASSLGSPNEQFF. The rearrangement joins TRBV28 to TRBJ2-1; no firm D call. Germline V lookup: CDR1 MDHEN, CDR2 SYDVKM. V was pared by 3 bases and J by 6 bases, with 9 bases between. The length of the CDR3 is 13 residues.

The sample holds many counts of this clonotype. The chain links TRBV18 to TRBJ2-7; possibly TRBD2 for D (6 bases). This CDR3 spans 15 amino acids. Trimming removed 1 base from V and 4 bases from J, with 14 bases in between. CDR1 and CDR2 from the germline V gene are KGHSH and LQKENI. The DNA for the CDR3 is TGTGCCAGCTCACCACTGCCGGGGGAATCTTACGAGCAGTACTTC. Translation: CASSPLPGESYEQYF.

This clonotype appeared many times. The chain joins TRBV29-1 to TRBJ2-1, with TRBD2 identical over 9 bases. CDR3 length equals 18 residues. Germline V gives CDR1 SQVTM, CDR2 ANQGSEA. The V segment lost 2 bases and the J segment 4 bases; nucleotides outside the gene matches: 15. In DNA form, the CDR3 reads TGCAGCGTTGAAAATGAAGTTAGCGGGAGTCCGGCGTACAATGAGCAGTTCTTC. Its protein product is CSVENEVSGSPAYNEQFF.

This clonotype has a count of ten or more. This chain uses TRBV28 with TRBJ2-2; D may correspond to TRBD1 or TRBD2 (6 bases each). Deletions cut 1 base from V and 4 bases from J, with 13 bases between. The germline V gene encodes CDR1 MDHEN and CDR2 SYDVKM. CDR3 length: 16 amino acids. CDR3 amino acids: CASSLFGGHGTGELFF. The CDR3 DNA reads TGTGCCAGCAGTTTATTTGGGGGGCACGGCACCGGGGAGCTGTTTTTT. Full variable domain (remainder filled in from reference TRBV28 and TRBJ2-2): DVKVTQSSRYLVKRTGEKVFLECVQDMDHENMFWYRQDPGLGLRLIYFSYDVKMKEKGDIPEGYSVSREKKERFSLILESASTNQTSMYLCASSLFGGHGTGELFFGEGSRLTVL.

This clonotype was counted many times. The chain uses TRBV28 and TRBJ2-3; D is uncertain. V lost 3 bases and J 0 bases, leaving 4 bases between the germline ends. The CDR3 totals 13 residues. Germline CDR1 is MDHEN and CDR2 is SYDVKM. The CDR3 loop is CASSFRSTDTQYF. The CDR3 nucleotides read TGTGCCAGCAGTTTCAGAAGCACAGATACGCAGTATTTT.

CDR3 DNA: TGCGCCAGCCGGGCGGGAGACCTCGGGGAGCTGTTTTTT. Protein product: CASRAGDLGELFF. The chain links TRBV5-1 to TRBJ2-2, with 7 bases lining up with TRBD2. With V trimmed by 7 bases and J by 7 bases, 7 bases remained unmatched. Germline V gives CDR1 SGHRS, CDR2 YFSETQ. The CDR3 consists of 13 residues.

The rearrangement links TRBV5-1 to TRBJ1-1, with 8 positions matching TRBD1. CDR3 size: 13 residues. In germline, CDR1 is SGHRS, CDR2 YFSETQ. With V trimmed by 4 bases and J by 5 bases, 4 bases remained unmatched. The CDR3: CASSQGAGTEAFF. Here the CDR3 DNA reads TGCGCCAGCAGCCAGGGGGCTGGAACTGAAGCTTTCTTT. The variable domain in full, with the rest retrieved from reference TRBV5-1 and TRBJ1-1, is KAGVTQTPRYLIKTRGQQVTLSCSPISGHRSVSWYQQTPGQGLQFLFEYFSETQRNKGNFPGRFSGRQFSNSRSEMNVSTLELGDSALYLCASSQGAGTEAFFGQGTRLTVV.